These 2 T cell receptor beta chains originate from one sample sequenced in a study of CD8 T cells in ankylosing spondylitis. TCRdb redid the calling of the 5' RACE reads with MiXCR, one entry per CDR3 protein. The sample has tens of thousands of distinct CDR3 sequences, about 5.5% seen once. Sequenced input: blood, either unsorted or a sorted T cell fraction (not recorded which). Receptors were obtained from a male donor with ankylosing spondylitis or in good health (not recorded which).

This clonotype appeared many times. The J gene is TRBJ2-2, the V gene TRBV9; 7 bases are a match to TRBD1. This CDR3 has 13 residues. The V segment lost 4 bases and the J segment 9 bases; nucleotides outside the gene matches: 6. CDR1 is SGDLS and CDR2 is YYNGEE in the germline V gene. The DNA for the CDR3 is TGTGCCAGCAGCTCCCAGGGGGAATGGGAGCTGTTTTTT. Amino acids: CASSSQGEWELFF.

This clonotype occurred many times. The chain is built from TRBV5-1 and TRBJ1-5, with no clear D. With 0 bases removed from V and 7 bases from J, the gap between germline ends came to 8 bases. This CDR3 spans 13 amino acids. Germline V gives CDR1 SGHRS, CDR2 YFSETQ. As DNA, the CDR3 is TGCGCCAGCAGCTTGGGCCTCGAACAGCCCCAGCATTTT. This encodes CASSLGLEQPQHF.